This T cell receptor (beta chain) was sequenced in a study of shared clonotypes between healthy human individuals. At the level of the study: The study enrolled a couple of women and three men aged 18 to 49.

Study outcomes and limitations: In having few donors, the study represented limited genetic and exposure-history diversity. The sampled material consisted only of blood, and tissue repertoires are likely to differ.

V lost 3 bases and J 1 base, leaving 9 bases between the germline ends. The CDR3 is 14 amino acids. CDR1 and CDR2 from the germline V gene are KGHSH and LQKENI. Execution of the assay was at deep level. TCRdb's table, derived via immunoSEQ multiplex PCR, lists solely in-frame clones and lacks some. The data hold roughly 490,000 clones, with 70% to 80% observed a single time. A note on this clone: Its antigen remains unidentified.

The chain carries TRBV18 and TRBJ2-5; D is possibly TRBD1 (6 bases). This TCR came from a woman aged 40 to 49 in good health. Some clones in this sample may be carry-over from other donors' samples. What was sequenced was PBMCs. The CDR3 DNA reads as TGTGCCAGCTCACCCCGACAGGTCCAAGAGACCCAGTACTTC. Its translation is CASSPRQVQETQYF.